The clone carrying this T cell receptor (beta chain) has more than one count but fewer than ten. This specimen comes from a study of blood T cell repertoires in COVID-19. Turning to the study itself: Nucleic acid was either cDNA or gDNA, and it came from T cells, B-cell-depleted T cells, or PBMCs.

V lost 2 bases and J lost 5, with 14 bases in between. CDR1 is SGHRS, CDR2 YFSETQ, per germline. The CDR3 spans 14 residues. Clinical history as reported by participants underpinned cohort assignment. Recovery meant two consecutive negative NP/OP PCR tests, professional clearance, or resolved symptoms. TCRdb's table, derived via immunoSEQ multiplex PCR, lists solely in-frame clones and lacks some. This table has 280,000 or so clones, approximately 85% appearing once. This receptor was identified in a man aged 30 to 45 who had recovered from COVID-19. Sequencing input: PBMCs or T cells enriched from blood (not recorded which). V and J are TRBV5-1 and TRBJ2-7; D gene uncertain. The CDR3 sequence: CASSFFSRLDEQYF. The DNA for the CDR3 is TGCGCCAGCAGCTTCTTTTCGCGGCTTGACGAGCAGTACTTC.